The TCR beta chain described here comes from a study of long-term antiretroviral therapy in people with HIV. At survey level, the immunoSEQ assay was run in its v3.0 version. Libraries were prepared by immunoSEQ multiplex PCR; TCRdb keeps only in-frame clonotypes and omits some of them. This sample has approximately 26,000 clones; 84% occur once, and the top ten carry about 6.7%. This CDR3 has 16 residues. Trimming left V 3 bases short and J 5 bases short, with 16 bases between. CDR1 and CDR2 (germline): MNHEY, SMNVEV (reference sequence). The chain carries TRBV27 and TRBJ2-2; D is possibly TRBD2 (6 bases). The clonotype comes from a man aged 18 to 30 with HIV. The source was unsorted PBMCs, collected 0.4 years after starting antiretroviral therapy. The CDR3 DNA sequence: TGTGCCAGCAGTTTCCAGGAGGGTCTCTATACCGGGGAGCTGTTTTTT. Protein product: CASSFQEGLYTGELFF.